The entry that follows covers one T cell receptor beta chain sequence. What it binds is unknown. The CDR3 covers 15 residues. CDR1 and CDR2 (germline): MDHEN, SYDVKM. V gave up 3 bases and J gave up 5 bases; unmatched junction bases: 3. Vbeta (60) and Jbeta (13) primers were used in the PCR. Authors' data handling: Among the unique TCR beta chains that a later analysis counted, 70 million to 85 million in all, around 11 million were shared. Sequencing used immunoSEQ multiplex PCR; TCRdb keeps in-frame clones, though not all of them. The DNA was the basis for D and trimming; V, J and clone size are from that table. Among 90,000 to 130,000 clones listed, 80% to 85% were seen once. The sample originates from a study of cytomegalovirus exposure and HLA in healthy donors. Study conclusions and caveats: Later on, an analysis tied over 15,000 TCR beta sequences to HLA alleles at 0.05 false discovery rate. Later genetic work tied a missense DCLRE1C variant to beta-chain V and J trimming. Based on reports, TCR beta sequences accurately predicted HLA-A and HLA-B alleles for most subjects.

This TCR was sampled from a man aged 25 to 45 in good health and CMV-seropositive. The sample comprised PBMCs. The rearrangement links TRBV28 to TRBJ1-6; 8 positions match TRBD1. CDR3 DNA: TGTGCCAGCAGTTTCTCGGACAGGGATAATTCACCCCTCCACTTT. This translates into CASSFSDRDNSPLHF.